A selection of T cell receptor beta chains follows, all from one sample in a study of blood T cells in healthy people across ages. TCRdb called the 5' RACE reads again in MiXCR, with one record for every CDR3 protein. This sample has 910,000 or so distinct CDR3 sequences; about 53% occur once, and the top ten carry about a fifth. The sample comprised blood. These receptor sequences come from a woman aged 60-75 years in good health. The CDR3 runs from the conserved cysteine through the conserved F or W. The D gene is left open where the match is weak. For some rows the clone size is stated as once, few or many, or as a class when expanded; others skip it.

D: TRBD1
J: TRBJ1-5
size: few
V: TRBV24-1
DNA: TGTGCCACCAGTGGCACAGGGGTACAACCCCAGCATTTT
CDR3: CATSGTGVQPQHF

D: NA
J: TRBJ2-5
size: NA
V: TRBV12-3/TRBV12-4
DNA: TGTGCCAGCAGTTTTTTCAGAGGGCAGGGAGAGGAGACCCAGTACTTC
CDR3: CASSFFRGQGEETQYF

D: TRBD2
J: TRBJ2-7
size: NA
V: TRBV7-2
DNA: TGTGCCAGCAGCTTAGCCGTTCTAGCGGGCGAGCAGTACTTC
CDR3: CASSLAVLAGEQYF

D: TRBD2
J: TRBJ2-3
size: NA
V: TRBV5-1
DNA: TGCGCCAGCAGCTCGACTAGCGGGAATCCAGATACGCAGTATTTT
CDR3: CASSSTSGNPDTQYF

D: TRBD1
J: TRBJ1-2
size: few
V: TRBV12-3/TRBV12-4
DNA: TGTGCCAGCAGTTTACAGGGACAGGGACAAGGCTACACCTTC
CDR3: CASSLQGQGQGYTF

D: TRBD1
J: TRBJ1-2
size: NA
V: TRBV2
DNA: TGTGCCAGCAGTGTTGGCAGGGGGTATGGCTACACCTTC
CDR3: CASSVGRGYGYTF

D: NA
J: TRBJ2-7
size: NA
V: TRBV20-1
DNA: TGCAGTACGGTTGGTGGCGGGATACCCGAGCAGTACTTC
CDR3: CSTVGGGIPEQYF

D: NA
J: TRBJ2-1
size: few
V: TRBV20-1
DNA: TGCAGTGCCCCTCTGCGGGATGAGCAGTTCTTC
CDR3: CSAPLRDEQFF

D: NA
J: TRBJ2-1
size: NA
V: TRBV20-1
DNA: TGCAGTGCTAGTCCCGAGACTGAGCAGTTCTTC
CDR3: CSASPETEQFF

D: NA
J: TRBJ2-1
size: NA
V: TRBV5-1
DNA: TGCGCCAGCAGCCTCGAAAACCCCTACAATGAGCAGTTCTTC
CDR3: CASSLENPYNEQFF

D: NA
J: TRBJ2-1
size: NA
V: TRBV27
DNA: TGTGCCAGCAGTTTCGGGTCGGACAATGAGCAGTTCTTC
CDR3: CASSFGSDNEQFF

D: NA
J: TRBJ2-1
size: few
V: TRBV12-3/TRBV12-4
DNA: TGTGCCAGCAGGGATGACAGGAGCTCCTACAATGAGCAGTTCTTC
CDR3: CASRDDRSSYNEQFF

D: TRBD2
J: TRBJ2-7
size: NA
V: TRBV7-2
DNA: TGTGCCAGCAATGGGGACTACCGCTCCTACGAGCAGTACTTC
CDR3: CASNGDYRSYEQYF

D: NA
J: TRBJ2-1
size: NA
V: TRBV7-2
DNA: TGTGCCAGCAGCTTAGGAGTGACTGAGCAGTTCTTC
CDR3: CASSLGVTEQFF

D: NA
J: TRBJ1-2
size: few
V: TRBV25-1
DNA: TGTGCCAGCAGTACGATCTATGGCTACACCTTC
CDR3: CASSTIYGYTF

D: NA
J: TRBJ2-7
size: NA
V: TRBV20-1
DNA: TGCAGTGCTAATCAGGGATACAGCAGCTACGAGCAGTACTTC
CDR3: CSANQGYSSYEQYF

D: TRBD2
J: TRBJ2-5
size: NA
V: TRBV12-3/TRBV12-4
DNA: TGTGCCAGCAGTCACACCACTAGCGGGAGCTTCCAGACCCAGTACTTC
CDR3: CASSHTTSGSFQTQYF

D: NA
J: TRBJ2-5
size: NA
V: TRBV12-3/TRBV12-4
DNA: TGTGCCAGCAGTCCTCCGACTAGTTGGGAGACCCAGTACTTC
CDR3: CASSPPTSWETQYF

D: NA
J: TRBJ1-2
size: NA
V: TRBV27
DNA: TGTGCCAGCAGTTTACAGCAGACCTCCTATGGCTACACCTTC
CDR3: CASSLQQTSYGYTF

D: TRBD2
J: TRBJ2-5
size: few
V: TRBV12-3/TRBV12-4
DNA: TGTGCCAGCAGTGATGATGGGGGAGGGGAGACCCAGTACTTC
CDR3: CASSDDGGGETQYF